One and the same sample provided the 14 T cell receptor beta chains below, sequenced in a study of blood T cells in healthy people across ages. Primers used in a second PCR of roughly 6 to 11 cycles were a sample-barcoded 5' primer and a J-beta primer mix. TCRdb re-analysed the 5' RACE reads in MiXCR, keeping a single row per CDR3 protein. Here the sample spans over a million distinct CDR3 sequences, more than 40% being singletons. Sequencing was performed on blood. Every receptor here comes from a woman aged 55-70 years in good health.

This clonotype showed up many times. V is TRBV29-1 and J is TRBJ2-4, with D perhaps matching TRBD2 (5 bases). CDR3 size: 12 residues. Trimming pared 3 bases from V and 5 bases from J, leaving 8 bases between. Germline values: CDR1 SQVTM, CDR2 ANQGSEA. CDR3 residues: CSVDGEQNIQYF. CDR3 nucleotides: TGCAGCGTTGATGGGGAGCAAAACATTCAGTACTTC.

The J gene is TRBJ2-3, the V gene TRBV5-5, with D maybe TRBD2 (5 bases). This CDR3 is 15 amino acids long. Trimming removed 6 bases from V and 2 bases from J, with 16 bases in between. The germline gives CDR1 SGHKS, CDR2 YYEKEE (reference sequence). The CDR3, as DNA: TGTGCCAGCACCTCGTCAAGCGGTTCCACAGATACGCAGTATTTT. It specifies CASTSSSGSTDTQYF. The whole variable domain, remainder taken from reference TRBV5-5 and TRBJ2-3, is DAGVTQSPTHLIKTRGQQVTLRCSPISGHKSVSWYQQVLGQGPQFIFQYYEKEERGRGNFPDRFSARQFPNYSSELNVNALLLGDSALYLCASTSSSGSTDTQYFGPGTRLTVL.

For the CDR3, the DNA is TGCGCCAGCAGCCAAGTCCGGGGAGATTACACCTATGGCTACACCTTC. It codes for CASSQVRGDYTYGYTF. The V gene is TRBV4-3, the J gene TRBJ1-2; D is unresolved. V was trimmed by 1 base and J by 4 bases, leaving 16 bases between them. The length of the CDR3 is 16 residues. CDR1 is LGHNA and CDR2 is YSLEER in the germline V gene.

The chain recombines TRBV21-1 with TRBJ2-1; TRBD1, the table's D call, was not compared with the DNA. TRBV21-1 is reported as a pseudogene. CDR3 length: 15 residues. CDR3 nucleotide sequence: TGTGCCAGCAGCAATAAGGACAGGCCTTACAATGAGCAGTTCTTC. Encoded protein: CASSNKDRPYNEQFF.

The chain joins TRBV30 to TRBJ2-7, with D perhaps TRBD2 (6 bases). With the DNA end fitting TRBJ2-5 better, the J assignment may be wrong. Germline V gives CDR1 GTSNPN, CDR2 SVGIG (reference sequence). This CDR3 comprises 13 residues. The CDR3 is CAWRGGGPKTQYF. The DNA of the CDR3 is TGTGCCTGGAGGGGAGGAGGGCCAAAGACCCAGTACTTC.

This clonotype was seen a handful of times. The chain's CDR3 is CASSQTVASWETQYF. As DNA, the CDR3 is TGTGCCAGCAGCCAGACCGTCGCATCTTGGGAGACCCAGTACTTC. The J gene is TRBJ2-5, the V gene TRBV14, with no clear D. The CDR3 is made up of 15 amino acids. Trimming removed 3 bases from V and 5 bases from J, with 16 bases in between. Germline assignment: CDR1 SGHDN and CDR2 FVKESK.

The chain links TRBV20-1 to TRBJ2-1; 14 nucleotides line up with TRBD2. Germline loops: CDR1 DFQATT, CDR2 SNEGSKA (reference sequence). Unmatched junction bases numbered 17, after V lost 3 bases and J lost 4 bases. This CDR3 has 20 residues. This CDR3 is CSARAYGTSGRRMAYNEQFF. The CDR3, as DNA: TGCAGTGCTAGGGCCTACGGGACTAGCGGGAGACGGATGGCATACAATGAGCAGTTCTTC.

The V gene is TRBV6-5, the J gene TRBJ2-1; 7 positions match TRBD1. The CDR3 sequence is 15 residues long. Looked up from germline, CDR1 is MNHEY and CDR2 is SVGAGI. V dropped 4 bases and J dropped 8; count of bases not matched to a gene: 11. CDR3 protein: CASSFGQAAVDEQFF. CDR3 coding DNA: TGTGCCAGCAGTTTTGGACAGGCGGCAGTCGATGAGCAGTTCTTC.

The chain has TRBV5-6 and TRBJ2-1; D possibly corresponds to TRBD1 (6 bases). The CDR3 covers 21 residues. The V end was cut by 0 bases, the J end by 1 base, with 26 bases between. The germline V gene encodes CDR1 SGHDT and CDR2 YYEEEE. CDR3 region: CASSLADSRQGPRGSYNEQFF. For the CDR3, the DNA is TGTGCCAGCAGCTTGGCCGACTCAAGGCAGGGGCCCCGAGGGTCCTACAATGAGCAGTTCTTC.

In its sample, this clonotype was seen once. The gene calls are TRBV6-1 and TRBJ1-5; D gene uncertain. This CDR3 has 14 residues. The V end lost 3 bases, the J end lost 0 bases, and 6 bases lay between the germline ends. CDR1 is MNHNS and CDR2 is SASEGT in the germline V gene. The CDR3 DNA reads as TGTGCCAGCAGTGATAGGTATAGCAATCAGCCCCAGCATTTT. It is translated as CASSDRYSNQPQHF.

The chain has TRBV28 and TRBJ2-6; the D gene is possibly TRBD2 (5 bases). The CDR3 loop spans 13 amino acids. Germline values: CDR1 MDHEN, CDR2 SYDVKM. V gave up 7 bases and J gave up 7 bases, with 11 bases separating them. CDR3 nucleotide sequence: TGTGCCAGCACCCTCGGAGGAGCCAACGTCCTGACTTTC. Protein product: CASTLGGANVLTF.

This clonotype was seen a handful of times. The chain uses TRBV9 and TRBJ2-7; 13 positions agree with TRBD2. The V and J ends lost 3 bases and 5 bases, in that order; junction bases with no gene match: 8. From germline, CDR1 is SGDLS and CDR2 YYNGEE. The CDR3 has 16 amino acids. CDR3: CASSGMTSGRLDEQYF. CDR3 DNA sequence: TGTGCCAGCAGCGGTATGACTAGCGGGAGGCTCGACGAGCAGTACTTC. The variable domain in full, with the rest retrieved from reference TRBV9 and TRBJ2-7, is DSGVTQTPKHLITATGQRVTLRCSPRSGDLSVYWYQQSLDQGLQFLIQYYNGEERAKGNILERFSAQQFPDLHSELNLSSLELGDSALYFCASSGMTSGRLDEQYFGPGTRLTVT.

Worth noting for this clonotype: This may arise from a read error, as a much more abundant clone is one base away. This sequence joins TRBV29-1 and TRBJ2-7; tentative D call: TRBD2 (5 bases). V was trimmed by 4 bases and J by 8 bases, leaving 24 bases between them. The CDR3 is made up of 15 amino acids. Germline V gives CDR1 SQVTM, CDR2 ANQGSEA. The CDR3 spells CSVGTGGSQLGKQYF. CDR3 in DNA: TGCAGCGTTGGGACTGGCGGGTCCCAACTTGGAAAGCAGTACTTC.

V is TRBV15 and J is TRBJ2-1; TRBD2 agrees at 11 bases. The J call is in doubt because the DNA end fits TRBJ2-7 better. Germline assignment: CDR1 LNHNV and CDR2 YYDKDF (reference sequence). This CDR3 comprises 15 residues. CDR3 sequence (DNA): TGTGCCACCAGCAGAACCGGGACTAGCGGCAATGAGCAGTACTTC. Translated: CATSRTGTSGNEQYF.